This TCR beta chain was captured by sequencing in a study of T cell responses to AZD1222 COVID-19 vaccine. Study-level points and caveats: Spike-wide coverage was observed for vaccine-associated CD4 TCRs, with dominant responses at 160-218 and 743-854.

Comments on this clone: The antigen remains undetermined. Germline is not matched at one junction end, which may reflect a read error.

Sequenced by immunoSEQ multiplex PCR; TCRdb stores in-frame clones only, minus some. The sample lists roughly 120,000 clones, 70% to 90% seen once, with about 4.5% in the top ten. This CDR3 spans 16 amino acids. Germline CDR1 and CDR2: MDHEN and SYDVKM. This specimen consisted of peripheral blood, obtained 28 days after the second AZD1222 dose. The chain combines TRBV28 with TRBJ1-4, with 8 bases identical to TRBD1. The clonotype originates from an adult who received the AZD1222 COVID-19 vaccine. The chain's CDR3 is CASRGQVTLTIEKLFF. The CDR3 coding sequence is TGTGCCAGCAGGGGACAGGTGACTCTGACTATTGAAAAACTGTTTTTT.